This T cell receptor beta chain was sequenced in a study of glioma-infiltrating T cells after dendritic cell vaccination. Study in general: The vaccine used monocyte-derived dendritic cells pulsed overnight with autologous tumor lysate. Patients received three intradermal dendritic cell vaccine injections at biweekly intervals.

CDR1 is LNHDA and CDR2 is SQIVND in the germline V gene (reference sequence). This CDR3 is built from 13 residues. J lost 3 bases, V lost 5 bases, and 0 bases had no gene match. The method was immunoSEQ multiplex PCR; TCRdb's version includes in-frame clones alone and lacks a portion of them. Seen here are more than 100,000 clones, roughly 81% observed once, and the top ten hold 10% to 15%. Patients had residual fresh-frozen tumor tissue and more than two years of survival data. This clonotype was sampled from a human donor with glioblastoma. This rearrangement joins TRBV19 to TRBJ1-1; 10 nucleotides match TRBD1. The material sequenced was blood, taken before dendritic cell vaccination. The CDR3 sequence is CASSGTGDTEAFF. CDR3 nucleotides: TGTGCCAGTAGTGGGACAGGGGACACTGAAGCTTTCTTT. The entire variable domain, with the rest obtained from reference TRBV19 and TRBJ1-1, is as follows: DGGITQSPKYLFRKEGQNVTLSCEQNLNHDAMYWYRQDPGQGLRLIYYSQIVNDFQKGDIAEGYSVSREKKESFPLTVTSAQKNPTAFYLCASSGTGDTEAFFGQGTRLTVV.